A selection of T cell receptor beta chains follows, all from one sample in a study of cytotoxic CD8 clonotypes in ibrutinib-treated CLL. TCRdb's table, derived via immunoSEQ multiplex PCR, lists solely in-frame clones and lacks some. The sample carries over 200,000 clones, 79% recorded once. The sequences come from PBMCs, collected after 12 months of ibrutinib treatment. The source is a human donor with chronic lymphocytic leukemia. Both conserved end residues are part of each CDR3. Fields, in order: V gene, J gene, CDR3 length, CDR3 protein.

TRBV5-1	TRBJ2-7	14	CASSLEPDSYEQYF
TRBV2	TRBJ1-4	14	CASLGDRNGEKLFF
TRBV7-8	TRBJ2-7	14	CASSLGTGAGEQYF
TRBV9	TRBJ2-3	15	CASTPAGSSTDTQYF
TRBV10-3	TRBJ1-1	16	CAISENSGTGGTEAFF
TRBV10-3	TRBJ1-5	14	CAISESIGNQPQHF
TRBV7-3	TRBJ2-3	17	CASSLYLGGGSVDTQYF
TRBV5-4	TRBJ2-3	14	CASSMDRGRDTQYF
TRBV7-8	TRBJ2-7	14	CASSTLLLAGEQYF
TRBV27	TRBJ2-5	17	CASSLRWLAGGQETQYF
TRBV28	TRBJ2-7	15	CASSFRGTRIYEQYF
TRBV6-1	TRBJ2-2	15	CASTGARGFTGELFF
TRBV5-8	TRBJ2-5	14	CASSLDMGVETQYF
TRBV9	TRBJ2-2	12	CASSVVSGELFF
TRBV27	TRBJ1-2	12	CASRDEDYGYTF
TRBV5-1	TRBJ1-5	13	CASSLAADQPQHF
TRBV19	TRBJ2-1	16	CASSIVLRAPYNEQFF
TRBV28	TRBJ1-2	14	CASSSGRAYYGYTF
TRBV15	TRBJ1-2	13	CATSPRGGYGYTF
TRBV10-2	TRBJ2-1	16	CASSEFRTVIYNEQFF
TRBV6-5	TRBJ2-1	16	CASSSLAGGPANEQFF
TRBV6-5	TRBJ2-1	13	CASSYTELNEQFF
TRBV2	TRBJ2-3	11	CASSAEDTQYF
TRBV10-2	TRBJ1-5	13	CASTGGSNQPQHF
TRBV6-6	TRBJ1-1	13	CASTLPQAGEAFF
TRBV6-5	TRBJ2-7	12	CASSSTRYEQYF
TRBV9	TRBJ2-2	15	CASSVDGSYTGELFF
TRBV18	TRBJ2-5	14	CASSQGTVQETQYF
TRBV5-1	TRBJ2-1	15	CASSFKLAGGPEQFF
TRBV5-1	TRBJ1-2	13	CASSEGGDYGYTF
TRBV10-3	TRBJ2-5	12	CAISDSKETQYF
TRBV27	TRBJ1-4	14	CASSLQGTNEKLFF
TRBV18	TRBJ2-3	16	CASSRMLDIGTDTQYF
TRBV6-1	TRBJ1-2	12	CASTFGTPGYTF
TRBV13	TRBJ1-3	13	CASSLNRENTIYF
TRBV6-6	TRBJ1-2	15	CASSYEAGTNYGYTF
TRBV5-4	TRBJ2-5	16	CASSLGQGGGQETQYF
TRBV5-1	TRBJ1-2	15	CASSLSQGGIHGYTF
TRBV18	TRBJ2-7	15	CASSPNDGYSYEQYF
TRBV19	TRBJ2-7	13	CASSRGTVYEQYF
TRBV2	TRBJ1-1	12	CASSGYREYAFF
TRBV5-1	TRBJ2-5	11	CASSLQETQYF
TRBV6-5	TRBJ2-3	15	CASSVLAGGTDTQYF
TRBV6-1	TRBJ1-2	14	CASSAEIGTRFYTF
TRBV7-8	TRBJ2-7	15	CASSLGLAGVYEQYF
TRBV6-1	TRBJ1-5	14	CASSEKGTNQPQHF
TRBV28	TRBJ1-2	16	CASSLGGQGQNYGYTF
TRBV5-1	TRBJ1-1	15	CASSFQGSEVPEAFF
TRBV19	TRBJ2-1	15	CASSIRGAQLTEQFF
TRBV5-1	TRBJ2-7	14	CASAGQASSYEQYF
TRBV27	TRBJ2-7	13	CASSPQTFYEQYF
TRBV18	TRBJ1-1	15	CASSPPWTGGTEAFF
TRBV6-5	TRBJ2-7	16	CASSYIPPGLSGEQYF
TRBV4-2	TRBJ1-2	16	CASSQDRFRDGVGYTF
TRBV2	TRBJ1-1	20	CASSEPGGRGSTGGDTEAFF